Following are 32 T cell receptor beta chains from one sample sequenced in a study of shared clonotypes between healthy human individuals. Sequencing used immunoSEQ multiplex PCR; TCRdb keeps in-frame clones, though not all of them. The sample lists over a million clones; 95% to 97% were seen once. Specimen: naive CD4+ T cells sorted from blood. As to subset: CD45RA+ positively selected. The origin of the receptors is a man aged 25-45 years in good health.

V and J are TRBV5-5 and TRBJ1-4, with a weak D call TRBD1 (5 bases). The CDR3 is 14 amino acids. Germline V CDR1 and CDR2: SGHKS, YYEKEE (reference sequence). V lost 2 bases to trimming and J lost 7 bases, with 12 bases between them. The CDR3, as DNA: TGTGCCAGCAGCTTTAGGGACCCTCGTGAAAAACTGTTTTTT. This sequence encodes CASSFRDPREKLFF. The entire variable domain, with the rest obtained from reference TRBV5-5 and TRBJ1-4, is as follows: DAGVTQSPTHLIKTRGQQVTLRCSPISGHKSVSWYQQVLGQGPQFIFQYYEKEERGRGNFPDRFSARQFPNYSSELNVNALLLGDSALYLCASSFRDPREKLFFGSGTQLSVL.

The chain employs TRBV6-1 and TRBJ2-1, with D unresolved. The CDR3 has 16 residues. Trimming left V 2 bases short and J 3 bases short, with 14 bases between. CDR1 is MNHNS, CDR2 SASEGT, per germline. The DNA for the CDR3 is TGTGCCAGCAGTGAAACGGCAGCCAACCGCTACAATGAGCAGTTCTTC. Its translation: CASSETAANRYNEQFF.

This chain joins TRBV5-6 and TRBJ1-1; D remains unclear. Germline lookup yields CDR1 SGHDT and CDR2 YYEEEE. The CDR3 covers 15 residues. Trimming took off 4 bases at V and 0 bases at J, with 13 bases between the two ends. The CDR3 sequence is CASSHGRGLNTEAFF. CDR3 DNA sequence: TGTGCCAGCAGCCACGGACGCGGCCTGAACACTGAAGCTTTCTTT.

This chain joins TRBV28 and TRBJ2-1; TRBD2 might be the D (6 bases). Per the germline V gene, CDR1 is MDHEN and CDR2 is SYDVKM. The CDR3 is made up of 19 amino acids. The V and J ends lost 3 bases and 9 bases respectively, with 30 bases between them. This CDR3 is CASSFPSGRLVGEAGEQFF. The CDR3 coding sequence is TGTGCCAGCAGTTTTCCTTCCGGGAGACTAGTGGGGGAGGCGGGTGAGCAGTTCTTC.

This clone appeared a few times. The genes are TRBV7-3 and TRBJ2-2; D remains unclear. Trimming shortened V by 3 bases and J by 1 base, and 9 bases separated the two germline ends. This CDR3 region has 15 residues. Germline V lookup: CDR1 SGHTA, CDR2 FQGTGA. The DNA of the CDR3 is TGTGCCAGCAGCTTTGCGACAAGGAACACCGGGGAGCTGTTTTTT. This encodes CASSFATRNTGELFF.

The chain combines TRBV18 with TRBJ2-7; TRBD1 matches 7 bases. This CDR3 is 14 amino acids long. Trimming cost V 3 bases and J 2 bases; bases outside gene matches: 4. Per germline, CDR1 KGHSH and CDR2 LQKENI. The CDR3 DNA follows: TGTGCCAGCTCACCCGACAGGGTTCCCTACGAGCAGTACTTC. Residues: CASSPDRVPYEQYF.

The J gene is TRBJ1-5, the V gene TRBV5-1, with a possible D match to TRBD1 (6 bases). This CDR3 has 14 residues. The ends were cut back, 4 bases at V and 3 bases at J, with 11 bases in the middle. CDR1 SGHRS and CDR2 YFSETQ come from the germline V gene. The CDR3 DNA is TGCGCCAGCAGCAGCGGACAGCCCAATCAGCCCCAGCATTTT. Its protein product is CASSSGQPNQPQHF.

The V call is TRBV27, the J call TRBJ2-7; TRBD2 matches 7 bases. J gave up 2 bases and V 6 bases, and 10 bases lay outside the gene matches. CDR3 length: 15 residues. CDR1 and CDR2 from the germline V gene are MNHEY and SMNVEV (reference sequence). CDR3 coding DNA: TGTGCCAGCAGCCCACTAGCGACCACCACCTACGAGCAGTACTTC. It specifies CASSPLATTTYEQYF.

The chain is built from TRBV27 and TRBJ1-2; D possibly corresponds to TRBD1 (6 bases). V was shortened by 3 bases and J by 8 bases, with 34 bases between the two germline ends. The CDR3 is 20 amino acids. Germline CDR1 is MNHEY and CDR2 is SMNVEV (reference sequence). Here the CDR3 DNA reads TGTGCCAGCAGTTTGAGATCCGCAACTATGAGAGGCCAGGGGTTGTCAGGCTACACCTTC. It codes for CASSLRSATMRGQGLSGYTF.

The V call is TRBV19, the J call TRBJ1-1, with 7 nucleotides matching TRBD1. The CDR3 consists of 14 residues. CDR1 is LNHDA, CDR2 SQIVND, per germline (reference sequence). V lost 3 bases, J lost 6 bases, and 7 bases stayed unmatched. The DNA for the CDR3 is TGTGCCAGTAGTATTAGGACAGGCAGCCCTGAAGCTTTCTTT. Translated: CASSIRTGSPEAFF. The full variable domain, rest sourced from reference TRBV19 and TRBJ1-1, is DGGITQSPKYLFRKEGQNVTLSCEQNLNHDAMYWYRQDPGQGLRLIYYSQIVNDFQKGDIAEGYSVSREKKESFPLTVTSAQKNPTAFYLCASSIRTGSPEAFFGQGTRLTVV.

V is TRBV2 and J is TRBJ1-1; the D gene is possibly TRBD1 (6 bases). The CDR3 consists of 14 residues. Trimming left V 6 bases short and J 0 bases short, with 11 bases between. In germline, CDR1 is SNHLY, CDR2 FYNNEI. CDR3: CASSRGGMNTEAFF. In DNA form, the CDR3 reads TGTGCCAGCAGCCGAGGGGGGATGAACACTGAAGCTTTCTTT.

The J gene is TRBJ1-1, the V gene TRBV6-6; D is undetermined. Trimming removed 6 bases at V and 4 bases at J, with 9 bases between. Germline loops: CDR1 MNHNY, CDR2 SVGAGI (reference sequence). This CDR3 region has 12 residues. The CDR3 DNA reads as TGTGCCAGCAGCCACGAAGGCACTGAAGCTTTCTTT. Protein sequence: CASSHEGTEAFF.

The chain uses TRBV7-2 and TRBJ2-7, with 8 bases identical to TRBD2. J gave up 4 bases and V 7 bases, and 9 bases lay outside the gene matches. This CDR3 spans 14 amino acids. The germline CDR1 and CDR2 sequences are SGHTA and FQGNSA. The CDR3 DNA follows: TGTGCCAGCACTCTTAGCGGGACGGAGTACGAGCAGTACTTC. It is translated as CASTLSGTEYEQYF.

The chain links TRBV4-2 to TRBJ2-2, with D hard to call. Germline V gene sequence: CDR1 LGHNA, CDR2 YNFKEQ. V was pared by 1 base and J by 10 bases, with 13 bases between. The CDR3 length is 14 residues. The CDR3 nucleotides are TGTGCCAGCAGCCAAGTTTGGGCTAAAACGGAGCTGTTTTTT. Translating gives CASSQVWAKTELFF.

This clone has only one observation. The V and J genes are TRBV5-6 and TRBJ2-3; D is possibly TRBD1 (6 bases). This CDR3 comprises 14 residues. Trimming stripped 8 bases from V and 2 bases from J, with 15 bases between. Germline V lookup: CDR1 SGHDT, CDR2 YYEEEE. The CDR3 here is CASLSRGHTDTQYF. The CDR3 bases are TGTGCCAGTCTTTCCCGGGGACACACAGATACGCAGTATTTT.

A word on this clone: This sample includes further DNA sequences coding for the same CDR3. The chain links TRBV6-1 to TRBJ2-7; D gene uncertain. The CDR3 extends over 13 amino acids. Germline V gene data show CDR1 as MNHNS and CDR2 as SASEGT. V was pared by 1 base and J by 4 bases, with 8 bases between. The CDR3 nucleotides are TGTGCCAGCAGTGAAGGTCAGCCATACGAGCAGTACTTC. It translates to CASSEGQPYEQYF.

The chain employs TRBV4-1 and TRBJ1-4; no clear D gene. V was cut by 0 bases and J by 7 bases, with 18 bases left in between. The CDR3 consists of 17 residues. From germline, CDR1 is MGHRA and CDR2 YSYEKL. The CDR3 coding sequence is TGCGCCAGCAGCCAAGACATGTACTCGAGGTTCGCTGAAAAACTGTTTTTT. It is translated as CASSQDMYSRFAEKLFF.

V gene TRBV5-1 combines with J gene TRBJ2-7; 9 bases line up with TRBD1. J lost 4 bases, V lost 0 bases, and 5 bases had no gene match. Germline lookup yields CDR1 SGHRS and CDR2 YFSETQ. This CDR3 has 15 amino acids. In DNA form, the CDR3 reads TGCGCCAGCAGCTTGGAACAGGGGGCACAGTACGAGCAGTACTTC. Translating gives CASSLEQGAQYEQYF.

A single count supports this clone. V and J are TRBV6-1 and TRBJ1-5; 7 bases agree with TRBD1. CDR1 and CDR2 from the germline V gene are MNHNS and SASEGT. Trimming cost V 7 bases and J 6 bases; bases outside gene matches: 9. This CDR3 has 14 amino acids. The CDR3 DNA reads TGTGCCAGCATAGGGGGCCAATCTGGTCAGCCCCAGCATTTT. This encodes CASIGGQSGQPQHF.

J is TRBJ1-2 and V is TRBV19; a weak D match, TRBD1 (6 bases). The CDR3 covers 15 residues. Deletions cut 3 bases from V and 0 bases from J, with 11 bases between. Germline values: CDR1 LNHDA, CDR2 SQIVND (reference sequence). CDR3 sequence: CASSMRDTTNYGYTF. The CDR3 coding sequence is TGTGCCAGTAGTATGCGGGACACCACTAACTATGGCTACACCTTC.

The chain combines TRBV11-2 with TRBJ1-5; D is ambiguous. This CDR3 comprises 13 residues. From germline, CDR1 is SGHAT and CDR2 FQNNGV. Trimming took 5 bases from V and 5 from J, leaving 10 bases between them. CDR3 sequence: CASSRNWDQPQHF. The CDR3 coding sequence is TGTGCCAGCAGCCGGAACTGGGATCAGCCCCAGCATTTT. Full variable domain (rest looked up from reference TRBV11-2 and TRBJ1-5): EAGVAQSPRYKIIEKRQSVAFWCNPISGHATLYWYQQILGQGPKLLIQFQNNGVVDDSQLPKDRFSAERLKGVDSTLKIQPAKLEDSAVYLCASSRNWDQPQHFGDGTRLSIL.

The CDR3 DNA reads TGTGCCAGCACCGAAGGGGGGGACAGGTACGAGCAGTACTTC. This sequence encodes CASTEGGDRYEQYF. V gene TRBV6-1 combines with J gene TRBJ2-7; tentative D call: TRBD1 (8 bases). Looked up from germline, CDR1 is MNHNS and CDR2 is SASEGT. Trimming shortened V by 7 bases and J by 4 bases, and 17 bases separated the two germline ends. The CDR3 consists of 14 residues.

The CDR3 reads CASSSSGKAAYEQYF. CDR3 sequence (DNA): TGTGCCAGCAGTTCGAGCGGGAAGGCGGCCTACGAGCAGTACTTC. The V gene is TRBV28, the J gene TRBJ2-7; 7 nucleotides align to TRBD2. CDR1 and CDR2 from the germline V gene are MDHEN and SYDVKM. This CDR3 is built from 15 residues. V gave up 4 bases and J gave up 2 bases; unmatched junction bases: 8.

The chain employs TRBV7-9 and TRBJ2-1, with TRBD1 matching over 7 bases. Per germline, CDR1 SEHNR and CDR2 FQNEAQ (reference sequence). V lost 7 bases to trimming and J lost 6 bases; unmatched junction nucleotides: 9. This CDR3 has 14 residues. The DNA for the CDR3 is TGTGCCAGCACACCCAGAGGGGGCGGCAATGAGCAGTTCTTC. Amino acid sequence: CASTPRGGGNEQFF.

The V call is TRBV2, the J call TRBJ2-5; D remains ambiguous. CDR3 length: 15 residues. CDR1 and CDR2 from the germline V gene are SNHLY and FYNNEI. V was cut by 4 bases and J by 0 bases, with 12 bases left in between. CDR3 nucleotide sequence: TGTGCCAGCAGTGGGGTACCGACGGACCAAGAGACCCAGTACTTC. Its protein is CASSGVPTDQETQYF.

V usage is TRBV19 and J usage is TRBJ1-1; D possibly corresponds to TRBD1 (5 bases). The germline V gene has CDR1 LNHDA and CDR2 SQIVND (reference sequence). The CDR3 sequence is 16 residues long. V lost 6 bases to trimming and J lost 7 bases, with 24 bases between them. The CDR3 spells CASSSTDGAPRVEAFF. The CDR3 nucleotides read TGTGCCAGTAGCTCGACGGACGGGGCCCCGAGAGTTGAAGCTTTCTTT.

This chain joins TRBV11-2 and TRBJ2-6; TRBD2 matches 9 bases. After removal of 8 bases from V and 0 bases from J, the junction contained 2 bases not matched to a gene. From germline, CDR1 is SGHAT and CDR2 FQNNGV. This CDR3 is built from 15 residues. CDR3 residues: CASLAGSSGANVLTF. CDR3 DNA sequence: TGTGCCAGCCTAGCGGGGAGCTCTGGGGCCAACGTCCTGACTTTC.

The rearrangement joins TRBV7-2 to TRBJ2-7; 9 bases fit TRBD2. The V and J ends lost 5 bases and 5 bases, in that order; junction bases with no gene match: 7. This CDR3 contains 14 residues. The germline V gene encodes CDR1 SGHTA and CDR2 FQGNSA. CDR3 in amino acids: CASSNSGSRDEQYF. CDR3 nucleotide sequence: TGTGCCAGCAGCAATAGCGGGAGTAGGGACGAGCAGTACTTC.

CDR3 DNA sequence: TGTGCCAGCAGCTTAGCGTCAGGGGATAATGAGCAGTTCTTC. It yields the protein CASSLASGDNEQFF. V usage is TRBV7-9 and J usage is TRBJ2-1; tentative D call: TRBD1 (6 bases). V was shortened by 0 bases and J by 7 bases, with 10 bases between the two germline ends. The CDR3 sequence is 14 residues long. The V gene's germline CDR1 is SEHNR and CDR2 FQNEAQ (reference sequence).

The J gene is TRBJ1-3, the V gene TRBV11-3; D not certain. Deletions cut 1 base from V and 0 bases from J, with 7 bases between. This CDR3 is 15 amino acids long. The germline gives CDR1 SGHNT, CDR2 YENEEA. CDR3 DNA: TGTGCCAGCAGCTTAGTACTGAGCTCTGGAAACACCATATATTTT. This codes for CASSLVLSSGNTIYF.

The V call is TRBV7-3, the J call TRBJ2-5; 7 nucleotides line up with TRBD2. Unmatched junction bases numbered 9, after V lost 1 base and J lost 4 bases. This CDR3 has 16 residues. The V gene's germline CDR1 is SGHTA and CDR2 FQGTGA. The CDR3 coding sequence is TGTGCCAGCAGCTTAATTGTGGGCGGGAGCGGAGAGACCCAGTACTTC. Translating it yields CASSLIVGGSGETQYF.

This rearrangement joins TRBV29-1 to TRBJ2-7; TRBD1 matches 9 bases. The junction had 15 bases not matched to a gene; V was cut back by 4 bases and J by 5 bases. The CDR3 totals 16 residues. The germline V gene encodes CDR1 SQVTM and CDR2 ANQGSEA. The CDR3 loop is CSVGYTSGQGRNEQYF. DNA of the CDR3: TGCAGCGTTGGATATACCTCGGGACAGGGCCGGAACGAGCAGTACTTC.